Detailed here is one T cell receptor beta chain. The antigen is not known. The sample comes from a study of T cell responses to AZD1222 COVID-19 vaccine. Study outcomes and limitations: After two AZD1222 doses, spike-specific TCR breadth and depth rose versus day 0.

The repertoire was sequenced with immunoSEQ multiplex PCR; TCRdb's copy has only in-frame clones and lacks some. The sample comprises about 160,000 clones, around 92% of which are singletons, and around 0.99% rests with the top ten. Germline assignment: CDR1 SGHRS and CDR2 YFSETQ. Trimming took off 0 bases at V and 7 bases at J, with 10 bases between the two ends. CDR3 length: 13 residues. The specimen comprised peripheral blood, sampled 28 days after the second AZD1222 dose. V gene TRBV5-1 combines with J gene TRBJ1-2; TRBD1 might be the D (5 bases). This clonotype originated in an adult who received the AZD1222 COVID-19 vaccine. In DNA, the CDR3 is TGCGCCAGCAGCTTGGGTAGGGACGTTGGCTACACCTTC. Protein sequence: CASSLGRDVGYTF.